The table lists the clone carrying this TCR beta chain with a count of one. Its antigen remains unknown. This sample stems from a study of long-term antiretroviral therapy in people with HIV. Broader study findings: The study found that diversity rose after ART but stayed below transplant donor controls. Blood draws took place between the mid-2000s and the late 2010s and possibly involved older ART regimens.

Assay version v3.0 of immunoSEQ was used, and it was run at survey level. Sequencing was intended to reach 40,000-50,000 T-cell genomes per sample. TCRdb's copy holds only in-frame clones and misses some; the assay was immunoSEQ multiplex PCR. Of tens of thousands of clones in the sample, over 80% are singletons; the top ten hold around 24%. The CDR3 consists of 15 residues. Germline V gene lookup returns CDR1 MNHEY and CDR2 SVGAGI. The V gene end was trimmed by 0 bases and the J gene end by 1 base; junction bases not matched to a gene: 1. Here the sequenced sample was unsorted PBMCs, taken 0.4 years after starting antiretroviral therapy. The sequence derives from a man aged 45-60 years with HIV. The chain has TRBV6-5 and TRBJ1-1; 8 bases match TRBD1. The CDR3 sequence is CASSYSDRENTEAFF. The CDR3 DNA is TGTGCCAGCAGTTACTCGGACAGGGAGAACACTGAAGCTTTCTTT.